This T cell receptor beta chain was identified in a study of cytomegalovirus exposure and HLA in healthy donors. Looking at the study overall: When 398 donors were genotyped, roughly 80% of them were found to fall in the Caucasian-associated ancestry cluster.

With regard to this clone: What it binds is unknown.

Study-wide points: For cytomegalovirus status, the classifier reportedly gave diagnoses with high specificity and sensitivity. In an earlier analysis, productive rearrangement rates for most beta V segments clustered near 87% or 30%.

PCR used 60 Vbeta primers and 13 Jbeta primers. Repertoires were generated with immunoSEQ multiplex PCR, while TCRdb's copy carries only in-frame clones and drops some. The repertoire includes 200,000 to 250,000 clones, around 75% of them detected once, and approximately 1.9% sits in the top ten. The CDR3 is made up of 15 amino acids. The V end was cut by 0 bases, the J end by 0 bases, with 7 bases between. The germline V gene has CDR1 SGDLS and CDR2 YYNGEE. The chain is built from TRBV9 and TRBJ1-3; unclear D gene. This receptor was taken from a woman under 40 in good health and CMV-seronegative. Sequencing was performed on PBMCs. The CDR3 DNA sequence: TGTGCCAGCAGCGTAGACGGTTACTCTGGAAACACCATATATTTT. Amino acid sequence: CASSVDGYSGNTIYF.